The T cell receptor beta chain under discussion was sequenced for a study of T-cell memory formation after mild COVID-19. Of note for this clonotype: Its matching antigen is unknown.

The CDR3 runs to 15 residues. V was clipped by 4 bases and J by 2 bases; unmatched bases: 6. General observations from the study: Whether day 37 second-wave clones are SARS-CoV-2-specific was not confirmed. Some responding clones appeared in pre-infection memory, suggesting cross-reactive memory joined. Clones that contracted from day 15 to 85 were balanced CD4/CD8, while later expanders leaned CD4+.

TCRdb itself ran the 5' RACE reads through MiXCR, one entry per CDR3 protein. This table holds 530,000 or so distinct CDR3 sequences, around a sixth found once. The V gene is TRBV12-3 or TRBV12-4, the J gene TRBJ1-2; the match to TRBD1 covers 8 bases. The clonotype comes from an adult woman who had mild COVID-19 (a few samples of this study predate the infection). Cell type and time point are not known. Specimen: PBMCs or a T cell subset sorted from them (not recorded which). The DNA of the CDR3 is TGTGCCAGCAGTTCCTTTCAGGGGGCCAACTATGGCTACACCTTC. Translated: CASSSFQGANYGYTF.